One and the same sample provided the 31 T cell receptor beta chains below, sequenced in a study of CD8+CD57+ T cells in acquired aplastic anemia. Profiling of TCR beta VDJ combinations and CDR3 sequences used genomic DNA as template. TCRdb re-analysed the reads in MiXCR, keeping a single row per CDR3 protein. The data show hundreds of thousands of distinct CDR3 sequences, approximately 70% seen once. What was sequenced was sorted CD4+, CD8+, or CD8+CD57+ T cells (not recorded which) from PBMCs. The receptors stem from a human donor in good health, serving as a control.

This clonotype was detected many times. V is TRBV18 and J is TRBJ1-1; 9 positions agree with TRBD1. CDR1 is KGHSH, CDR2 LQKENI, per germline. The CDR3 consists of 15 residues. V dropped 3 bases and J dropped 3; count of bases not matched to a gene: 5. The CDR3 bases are TGTGCCAGCTCACCGCGGGGACAGGGTGACACTGAAGCTTTCTTT. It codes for CASSPRGQGDTEAFF.

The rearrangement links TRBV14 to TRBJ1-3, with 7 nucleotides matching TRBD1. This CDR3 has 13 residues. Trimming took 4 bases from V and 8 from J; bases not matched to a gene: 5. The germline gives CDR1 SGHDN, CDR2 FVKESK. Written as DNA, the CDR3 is TGTGCCAGCAGCCGGGGGACAGCTGACACCATATATTTT. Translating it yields CASSRGTADTIYF.

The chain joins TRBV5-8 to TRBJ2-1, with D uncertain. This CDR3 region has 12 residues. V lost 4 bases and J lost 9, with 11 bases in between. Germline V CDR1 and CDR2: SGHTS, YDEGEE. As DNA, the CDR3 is TGTGCCAGCAGCCGTCCGGACCGTGAGCAGTTCTTC. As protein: CASSRPDREQFF.

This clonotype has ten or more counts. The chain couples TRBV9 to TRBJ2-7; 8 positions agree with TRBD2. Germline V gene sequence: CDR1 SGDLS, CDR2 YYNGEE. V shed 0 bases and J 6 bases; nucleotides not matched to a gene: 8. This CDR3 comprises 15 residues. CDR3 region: CASSVEAGGPGEQYF. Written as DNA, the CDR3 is TGTGCCAGCAGCGTAGAGGCGGGGGGCCCAGGCGAGCAGTACTTC.

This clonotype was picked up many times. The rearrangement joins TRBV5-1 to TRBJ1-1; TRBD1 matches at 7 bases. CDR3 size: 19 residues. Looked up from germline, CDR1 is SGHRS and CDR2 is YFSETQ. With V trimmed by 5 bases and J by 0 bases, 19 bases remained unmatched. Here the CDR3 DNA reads TGCGCCAGCAGTAAATTAATGGGACAGCGACCAAACATGAACACTGAAGCTTTCTTT. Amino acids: CASSKLMGQRPNMNTEAFF.

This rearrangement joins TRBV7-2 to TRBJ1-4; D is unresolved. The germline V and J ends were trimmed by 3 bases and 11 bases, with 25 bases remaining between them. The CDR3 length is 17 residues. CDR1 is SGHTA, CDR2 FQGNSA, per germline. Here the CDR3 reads CASSFHGYHPQHFKLFF. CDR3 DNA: TGTGCCAGCAGCTTTCACGGCTATCACCCCCAGCATTTTAAACTGTTTTTT. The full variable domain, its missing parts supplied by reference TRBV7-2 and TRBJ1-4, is GAGVSQSPSNKVTEKGKDVELRCDPISGHTALYWYRQSLGQGLEFLIYFQGNSAPDKSGLPSDRFSAERTGGSVSTLTIQRTQQEDSAVYLCASSFHGYHPQHFKLFFGSGTQLSVL.

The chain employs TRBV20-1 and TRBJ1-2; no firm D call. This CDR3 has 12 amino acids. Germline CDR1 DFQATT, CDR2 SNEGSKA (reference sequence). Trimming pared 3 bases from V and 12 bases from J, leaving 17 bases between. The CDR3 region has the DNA TGCAGTGCTAGTCGCACACACTATAGCAACACCTTC. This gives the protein CSASRTHYSNTF.

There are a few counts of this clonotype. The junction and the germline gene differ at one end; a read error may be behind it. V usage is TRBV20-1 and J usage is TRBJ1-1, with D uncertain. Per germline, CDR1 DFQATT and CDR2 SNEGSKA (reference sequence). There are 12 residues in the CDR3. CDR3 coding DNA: TGCAGTGCCAGAGGACCGAACACTGAAGCTTTCTTT. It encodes CSARGPNTEAFF.

The CDR3 DNA sequence: TGCGCCAGCAGCTTGGCCAGTGTTAATGAAAAACTGTTTTTT. It codes for CASSLASVNEKLFF. The gene calls are TRBV5-1 and TRBJ1-4; D not certain. The CDR3 runs to 14 residues. Germline V gives CDR1 SGHRS, CDR2 YFSETQ. Trimming shortened V by 0 bases and J by 4 bases, and 7 bases separated the two germline ends.

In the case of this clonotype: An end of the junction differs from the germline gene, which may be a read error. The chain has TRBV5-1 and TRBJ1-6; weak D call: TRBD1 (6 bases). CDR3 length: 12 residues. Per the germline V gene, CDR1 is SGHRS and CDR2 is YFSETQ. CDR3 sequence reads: CASSLRGPTLHF. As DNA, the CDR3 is TGTGCCAGCTCCCTCAGGGGTCCCACCCTCCACTTT. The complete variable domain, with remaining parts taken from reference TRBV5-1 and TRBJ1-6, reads KAGVTQTPRYLIKTRGQQVTLSCSPISGHRSVSWYQQTPGQGLQFLFEYFSETQRNKGNFPGRFSGRQFSNSRSEMNVSTLELGDSALYLCASSLRGPTLHFGNGTRLTVT.

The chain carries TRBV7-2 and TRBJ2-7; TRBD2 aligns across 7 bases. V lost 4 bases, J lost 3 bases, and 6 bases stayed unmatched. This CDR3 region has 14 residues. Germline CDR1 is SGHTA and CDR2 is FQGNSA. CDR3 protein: CASSSQGGDYEQYF. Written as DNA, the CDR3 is TGTGCCAGCAGCTCCCAGGGAGGGGACTACGAGCAGTACTTC.

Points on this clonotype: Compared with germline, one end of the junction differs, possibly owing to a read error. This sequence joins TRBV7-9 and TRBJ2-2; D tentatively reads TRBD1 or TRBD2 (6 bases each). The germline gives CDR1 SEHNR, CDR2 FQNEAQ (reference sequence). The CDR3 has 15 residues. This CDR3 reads CASSLGGLGTDELFF. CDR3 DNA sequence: TGCGCCAGCAGCTTGGGGGGCCTGGGCACCGACGAGCTGTTTTTT.

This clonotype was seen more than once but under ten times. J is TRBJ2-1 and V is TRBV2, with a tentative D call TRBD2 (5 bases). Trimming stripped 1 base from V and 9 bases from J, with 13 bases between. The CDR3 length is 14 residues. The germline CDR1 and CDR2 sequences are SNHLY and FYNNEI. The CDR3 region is CASSEVPPAGEQFF. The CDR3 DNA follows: TGTGCCAGCAGTGAAGTGCCGCCCGCGGGTGAGCAGTTCTTC. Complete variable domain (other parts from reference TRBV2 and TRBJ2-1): EPEVTQTPSHQVTQMGQEVILRCVPISNHLYFYWYRQILGQKVEFLVSFYNNEISEKSEIFDDQFSVERPDGSNFTLKIRSTKLEDSAMYFCASSEVPPAGEQFFGPGTRLTVL.

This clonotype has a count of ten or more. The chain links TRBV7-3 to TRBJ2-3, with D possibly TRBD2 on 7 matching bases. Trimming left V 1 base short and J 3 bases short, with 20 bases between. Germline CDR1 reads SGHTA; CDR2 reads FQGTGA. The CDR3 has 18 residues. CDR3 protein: CASSLNSIRGARTDTQYF. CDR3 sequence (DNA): TGTGCCAGCAGCTTAAATTCCATCCGGGGGGCCCGTACAGATACGCAGTATTTT.

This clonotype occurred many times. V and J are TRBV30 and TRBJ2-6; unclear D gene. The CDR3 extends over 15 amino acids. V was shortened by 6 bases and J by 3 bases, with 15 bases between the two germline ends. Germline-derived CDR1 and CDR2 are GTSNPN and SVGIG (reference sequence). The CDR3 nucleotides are TGTGCCTGCACTACTCAGAGTGGTGGGGCCAACGTCCTGACTTTC. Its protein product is CACTTQSGGANVLTF.

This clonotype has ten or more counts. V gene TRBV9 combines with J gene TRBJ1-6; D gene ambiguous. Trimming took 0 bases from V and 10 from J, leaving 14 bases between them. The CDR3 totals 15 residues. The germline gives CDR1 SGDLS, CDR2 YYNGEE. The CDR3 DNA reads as TGTGCCAGCAGCGTAGGTTCAGGTAGAGGGTCACCCCTCCACTTT. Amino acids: CASSVGSGRGSPLHF.

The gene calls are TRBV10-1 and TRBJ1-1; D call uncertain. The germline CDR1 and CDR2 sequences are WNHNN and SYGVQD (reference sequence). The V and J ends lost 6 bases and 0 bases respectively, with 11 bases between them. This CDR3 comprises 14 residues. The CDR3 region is CASSLGTLNTEAFF. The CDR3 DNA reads TGCGCCAGCAGCCTTGGAACGTTGAACACTGAAGCTTTCTTT.

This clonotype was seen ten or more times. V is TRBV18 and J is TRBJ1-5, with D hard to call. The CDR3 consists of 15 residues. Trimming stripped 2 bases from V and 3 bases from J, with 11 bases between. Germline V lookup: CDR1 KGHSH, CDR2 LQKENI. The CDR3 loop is CASSPGRQLNQPQHF. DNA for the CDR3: TGTGCCAGCTCACCAGGTCGGCAGCTCAATCAGCCCCAGCATTTT.

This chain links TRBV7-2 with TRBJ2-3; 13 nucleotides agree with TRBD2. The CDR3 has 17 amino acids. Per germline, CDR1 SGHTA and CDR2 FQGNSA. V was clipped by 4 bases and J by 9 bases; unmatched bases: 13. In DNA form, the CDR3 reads TGTGCCAGCAGCTCGAGTACTAGCGGGGGGGGCGAAGACACGCAGTATTTT. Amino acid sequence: CASSSSTSGGGEDTQYF.

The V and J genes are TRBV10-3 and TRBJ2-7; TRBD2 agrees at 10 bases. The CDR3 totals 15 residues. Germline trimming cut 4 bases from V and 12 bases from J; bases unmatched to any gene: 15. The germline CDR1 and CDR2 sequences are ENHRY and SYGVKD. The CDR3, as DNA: TGTGCCATCAGTGCGGGCGTAGCGGGGGGTTGCGTGGCGTACTTC. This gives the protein CAISAGVAGGCVAYF.

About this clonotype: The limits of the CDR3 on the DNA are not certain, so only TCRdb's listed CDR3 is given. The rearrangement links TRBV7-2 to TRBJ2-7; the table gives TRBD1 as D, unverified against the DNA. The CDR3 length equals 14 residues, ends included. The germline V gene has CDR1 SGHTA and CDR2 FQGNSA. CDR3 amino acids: CASDGDSGRAPGSF.

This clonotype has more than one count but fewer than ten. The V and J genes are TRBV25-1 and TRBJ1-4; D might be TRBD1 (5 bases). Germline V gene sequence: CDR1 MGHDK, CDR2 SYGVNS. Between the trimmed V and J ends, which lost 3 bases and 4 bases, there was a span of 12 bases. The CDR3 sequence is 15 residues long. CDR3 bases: TGTGCCAGCAGTGATCAGGGTCGGAGTAATGAAAAACTGTTTTTT. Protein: CASSDQGRSNEKLFF.

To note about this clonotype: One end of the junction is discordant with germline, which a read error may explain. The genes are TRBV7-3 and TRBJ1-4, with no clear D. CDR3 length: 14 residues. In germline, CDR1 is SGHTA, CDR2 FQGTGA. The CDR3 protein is CASSLAGVKEPLFF. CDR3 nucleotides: TGCGCCAGCAGCTTAGCTGGGGTGAAGGAACCACTGTTTTTT.

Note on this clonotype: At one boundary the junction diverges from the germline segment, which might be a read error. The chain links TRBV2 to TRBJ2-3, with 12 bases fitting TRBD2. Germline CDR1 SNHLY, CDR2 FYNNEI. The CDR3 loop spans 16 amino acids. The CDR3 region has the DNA TGTGCCAGCAGGGACCGGCTAGCGGGGGGGCCAGCTACGGAGTATTTT. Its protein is CASRDRLAGGPATEYF.

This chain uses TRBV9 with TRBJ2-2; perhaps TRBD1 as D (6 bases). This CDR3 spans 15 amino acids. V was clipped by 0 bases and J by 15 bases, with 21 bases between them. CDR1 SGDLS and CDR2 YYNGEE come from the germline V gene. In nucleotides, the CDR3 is TGTGCCAGCAGCGTAGATCCAGGGGACACTGAAGCTTTGTTTTTT. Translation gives CASSVDPGDTEALFF. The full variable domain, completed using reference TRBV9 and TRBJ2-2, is DSGVTQTPKHLITATGQRVTLRCSPRSGDLSVYWYQQSLDQGLQFLIQYYNGEERAKGNILERFSAQQFPDLHSELNLSSLELGDSALYFCASSVDPGDTEALFFGEGSRLTVL.

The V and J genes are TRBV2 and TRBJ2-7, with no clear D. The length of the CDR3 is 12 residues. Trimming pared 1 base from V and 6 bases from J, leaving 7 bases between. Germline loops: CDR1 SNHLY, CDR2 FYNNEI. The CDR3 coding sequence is TGTGCCAGCAGTGAAGTAATGGGCGAGCAGTACTTC. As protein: CASSEVMGEQYF.

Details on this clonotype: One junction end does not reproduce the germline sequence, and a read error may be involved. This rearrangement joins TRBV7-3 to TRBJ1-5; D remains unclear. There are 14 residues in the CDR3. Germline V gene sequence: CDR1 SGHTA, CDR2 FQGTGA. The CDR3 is CASIENRREQRQHF. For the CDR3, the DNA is TGTGCCAGCATAGAAAATAGGAGGGAGCAGCGCCAGCATTTC.

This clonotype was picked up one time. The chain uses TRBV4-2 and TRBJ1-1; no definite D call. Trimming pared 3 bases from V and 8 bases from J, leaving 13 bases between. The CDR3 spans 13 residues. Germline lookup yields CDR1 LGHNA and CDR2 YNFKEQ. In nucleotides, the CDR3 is TGTGCCAGCAGCCAGGGTACTATACAAGAAGCTTTCTTT. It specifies CASSQGTIQEAFF.

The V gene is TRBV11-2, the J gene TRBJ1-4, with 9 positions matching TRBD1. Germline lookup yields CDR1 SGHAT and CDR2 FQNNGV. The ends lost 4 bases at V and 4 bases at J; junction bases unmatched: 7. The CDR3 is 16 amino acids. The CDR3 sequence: CASSSDRGDYNEKLFF. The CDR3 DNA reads TGTGCCAGCAGCTCCGACAGGGGGGACTATAATGAAAAACTGTTTTTT. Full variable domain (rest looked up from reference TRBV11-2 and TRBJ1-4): EAGVAQSPRYKIIEKRQSVAFWCNPISGHATLYWYQQILGQGPKLLIQFQNNGVVDDSQLPKDRFSAERLKGVDSTLKIQPAKLEDSAVYLCASSSDRGDYNEKLFFGSGTQLSVL.

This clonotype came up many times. The CDR3 region is CASSSTLQGGGQPQHF. In nucleotides, the CDR3 is TGTGCCAGTTCGTCCACCCTACAGGGGGGGGGTCAGCCCCAGCATTTT. This sequence joins TRBV19 and TRBJ1-5; 8 nucleotides align to TRBD1. Germline V gene sequence: CDR1 LNHDA, CDR2 SQIVND (reference sequence). CDR3 size: 16 residues. V lost 8 bases, J lost 6 bases, and 15 bases stayed unmatched.

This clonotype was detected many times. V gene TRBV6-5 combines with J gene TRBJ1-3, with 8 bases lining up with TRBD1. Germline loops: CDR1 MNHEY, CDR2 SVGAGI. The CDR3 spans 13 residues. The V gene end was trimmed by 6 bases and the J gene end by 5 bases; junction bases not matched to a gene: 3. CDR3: CASRQGARNTIYF. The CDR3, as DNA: TGTGCCAGCAGGCAGGGGGCTCGAAACACCATATATTTT.